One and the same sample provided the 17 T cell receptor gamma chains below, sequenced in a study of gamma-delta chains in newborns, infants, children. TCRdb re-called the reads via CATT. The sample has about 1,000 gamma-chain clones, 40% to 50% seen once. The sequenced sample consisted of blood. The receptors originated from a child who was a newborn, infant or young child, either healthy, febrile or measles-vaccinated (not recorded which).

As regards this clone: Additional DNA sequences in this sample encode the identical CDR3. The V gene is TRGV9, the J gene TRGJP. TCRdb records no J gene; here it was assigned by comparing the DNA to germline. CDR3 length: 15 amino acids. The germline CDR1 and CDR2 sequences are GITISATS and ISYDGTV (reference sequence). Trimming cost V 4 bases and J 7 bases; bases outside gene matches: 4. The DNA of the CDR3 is TGTGCCTTGTGGGAACGGGAGTTGGGCAAAAAAATCAAGGTATTT. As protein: CALWERELGKKIKVF.

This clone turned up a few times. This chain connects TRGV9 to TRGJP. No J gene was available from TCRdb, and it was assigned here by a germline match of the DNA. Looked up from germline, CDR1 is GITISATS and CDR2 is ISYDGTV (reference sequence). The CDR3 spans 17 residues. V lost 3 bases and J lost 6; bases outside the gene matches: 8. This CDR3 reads CALWETLPELGKKIKVF. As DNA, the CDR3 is TGTGCCTTGTGGGAGACCCTGCCAGAGTTGGGCAAAAAAATCAAGGTATTT.

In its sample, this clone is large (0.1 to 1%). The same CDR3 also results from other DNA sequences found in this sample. CDR3 region: CATWDRRGREKLF. For the CDR3, the DNA is TGTGCCACCTGGGACAGGCGAGGCCGGGAGAAACTCTTT. The gene calls are TRGV3 and TRGJ1 or TRGJ2. TCRdb lists no J gene, so it was determined here by aligning the DNA to germline. This CDR3 region has 13 residues. Trimming removed 0 bases from V and 11 bases from J; junction bases left unmatched: 10. CDR1 and CDR2 (germline): VTNTFY, YDVSTARD (reference sequence).

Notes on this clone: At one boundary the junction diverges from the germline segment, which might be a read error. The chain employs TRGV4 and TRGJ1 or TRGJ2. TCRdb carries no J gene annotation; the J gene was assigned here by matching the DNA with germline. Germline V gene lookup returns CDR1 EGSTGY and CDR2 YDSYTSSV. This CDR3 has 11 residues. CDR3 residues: CATGEGYKKLF. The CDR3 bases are TGTGCCACCGGGGAAGGATATAAGAAACTCTTT.

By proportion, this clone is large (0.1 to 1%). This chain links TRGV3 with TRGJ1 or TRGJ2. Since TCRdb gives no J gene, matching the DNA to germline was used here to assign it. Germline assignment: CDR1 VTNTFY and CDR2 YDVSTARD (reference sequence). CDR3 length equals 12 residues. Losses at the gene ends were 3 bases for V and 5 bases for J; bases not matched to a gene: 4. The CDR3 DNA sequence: TGTGCCACCTGGGACGGGGATTATAAGAAACTCTTT. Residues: CATWDGDYKKLF.

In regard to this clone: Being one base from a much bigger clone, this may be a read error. CDR3 nucleotide sequence: TGTGCCACCTGGGATGAGCTCTTTATCGGGAGGGATTATAAGAAACTCTTT. Encoded protein: CATWDELFIGRDYKKLF. The rearrangement joins TRGV4 to TRGJ1 or TRGJ2. TCRdb records no J gene; here it was assigned by comparing the DNA to germline. Trimming took 2 bases from V and 5 from J; bases not matched to a gene: 18. The CDR3 spans 17 residues. Germline V gene lookup returns CDR1 EGSTGY and CDR2 YDSYTSSV.

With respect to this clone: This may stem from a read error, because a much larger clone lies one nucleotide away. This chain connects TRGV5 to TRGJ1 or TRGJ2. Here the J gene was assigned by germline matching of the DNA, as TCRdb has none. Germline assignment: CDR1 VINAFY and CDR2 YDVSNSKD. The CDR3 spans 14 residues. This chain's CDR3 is CATWDRPGYYEKLF. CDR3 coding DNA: TGTGCCACCTGGGACAGGCCGGGGTATTATGAGAAACTCTTT.

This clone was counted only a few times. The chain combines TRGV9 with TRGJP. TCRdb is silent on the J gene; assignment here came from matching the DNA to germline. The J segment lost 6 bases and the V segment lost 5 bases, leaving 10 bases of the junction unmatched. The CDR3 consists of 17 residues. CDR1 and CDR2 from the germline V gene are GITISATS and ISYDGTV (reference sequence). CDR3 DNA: TGTGCCTTGTGGGCCCAATTTCGAGAGTTGGGCAAAAAAATCAAGGTATTT. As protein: CALWAQFRELGKKIKVF.

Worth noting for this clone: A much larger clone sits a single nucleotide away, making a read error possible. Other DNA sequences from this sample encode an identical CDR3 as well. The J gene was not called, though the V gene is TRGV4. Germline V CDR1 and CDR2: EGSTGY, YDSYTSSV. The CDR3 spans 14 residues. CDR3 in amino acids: CATWDDLGRYKKLF. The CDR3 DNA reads TGTGCCACCTGGGATGACCTGGGGAGGTATAAGAAGCTCTTT.

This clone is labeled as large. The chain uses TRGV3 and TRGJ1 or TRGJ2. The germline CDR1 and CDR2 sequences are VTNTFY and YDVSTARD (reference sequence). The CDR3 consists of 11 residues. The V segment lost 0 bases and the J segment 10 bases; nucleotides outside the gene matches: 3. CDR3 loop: CATWDRRKKLF. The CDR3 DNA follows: TGTGCCACCTGGGACAGGCGGAAGAAACTCTTT.

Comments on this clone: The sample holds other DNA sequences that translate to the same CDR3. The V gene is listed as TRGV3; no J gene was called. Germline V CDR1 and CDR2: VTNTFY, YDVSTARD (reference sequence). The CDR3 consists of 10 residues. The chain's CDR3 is CATWDRPKLF. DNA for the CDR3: TGTGCCACCTGGGACAGGCCTAAACTCTTC.

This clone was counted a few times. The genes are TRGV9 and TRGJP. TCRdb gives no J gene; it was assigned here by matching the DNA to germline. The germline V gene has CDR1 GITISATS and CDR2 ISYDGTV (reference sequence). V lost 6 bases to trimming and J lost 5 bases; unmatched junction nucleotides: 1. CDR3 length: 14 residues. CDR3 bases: TGTGCCTTGTGGAAAGAGTTGGGCAAAAAAATCAAGGTATTT. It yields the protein CALWKELGKKIKVF.

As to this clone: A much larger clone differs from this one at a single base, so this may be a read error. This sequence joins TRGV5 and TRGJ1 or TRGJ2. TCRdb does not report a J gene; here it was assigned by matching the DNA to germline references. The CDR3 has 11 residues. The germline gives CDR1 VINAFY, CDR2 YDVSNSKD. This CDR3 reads CAPWDRRKKLF. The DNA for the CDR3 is TGTGCCCCCTGGGACAGGCGTAAGAAACTCTTT.

The CDR3 DNA reads as TGTGCCTTGTGGGAGCCGAGACTACAAGAGGTGGGCAAAAAAATAAAGGTCTTT. It codes for CALWEPRLQEVGKKIKVF. The J gene is uncalled and the V gene is TRGV9. The CDR3 loop spans 18 amino acids. Germline values: CDR1 GITISATS, CDR2 ISYDGTV (reference sequence).

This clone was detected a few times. CDR3 in amino acids: CALWEVLGELGKKIKVF. In DNA, the CDR3 is TGTGCCTTGTGGGAGGTGCTGGGGGAGTTGGGCAAAAAAATCAAGGTATTT. The rearrangement uses TRGV9 and TRGJP. No J gene is reported in TCRdb; it was inferred here by comparing the DNA with germline. This CDR3 spans 17 amino acids. Germline lookup yields CDR1 GITISATS and CDR2 ISYDGTV (reference sequence). V dropped 0 bases and J dropped 7; count of bases not matched to a gene: 6.

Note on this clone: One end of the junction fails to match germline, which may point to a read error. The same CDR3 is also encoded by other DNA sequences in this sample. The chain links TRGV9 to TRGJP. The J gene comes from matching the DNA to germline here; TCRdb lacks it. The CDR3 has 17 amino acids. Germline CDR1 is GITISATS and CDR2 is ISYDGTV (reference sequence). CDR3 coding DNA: TGTGCCTTGTGGGAGGTACCTCAAGAGTTGGGTAAAAAAATCAAGGTATTT. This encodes CALWEVPQELGKKIKVF.

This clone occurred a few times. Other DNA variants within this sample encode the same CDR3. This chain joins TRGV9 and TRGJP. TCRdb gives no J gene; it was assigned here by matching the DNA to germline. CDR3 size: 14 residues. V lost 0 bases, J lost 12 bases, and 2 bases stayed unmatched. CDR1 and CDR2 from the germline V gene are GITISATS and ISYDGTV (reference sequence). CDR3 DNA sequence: TGTGCCTTGTGGGAGGTGCAGGGCAAAAAAATCAAGGTATTT. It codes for CALWEVQGKKIKVF.